Sequencing of this T cell receptor beta chain was carried out in a study of OX40 agonist ivuxolimab in advanced cancers. The wider study: Three partial responders included one hepatocellular carcinoma patient and two cutaneous melanoma patients.

Clones were sequenced by immunoSEQ multiplex PCR, and TCRdb holds only the in-frame ones, with some missing. The data show roughly 70,000 clones, with 84% seen just once and over 2% held by the top ten. A word on this clone: The antigen is undetermined.

Germline lookup yields CDR1 MDHEN and CDR2 SYDVKM. Trimming removed 2 bases at V and 7 bases at J, with 21 bases between. This CDR3 is 17 amino acids long. Study-wide results and limits: Some nonresponders likewise displayed low normalized T-cell clonal expansion.

The chain carries TRBV28 and TRBJ1-5; unclear D gene. The TCR originated in an adult with an advanced solid tumor such as melanoma, head and neck, liver or kidney cancer. Sequences were derived from CD4+ or CD8+ T cells sorted from blood, sampled in a trial of the OX40 agonist ivuxolimab. CDR3 region: CASSLNRDAPLGQPQHF. The CDR3 region has the DNA TGTGCCAGCAGTTTAAACCGGGATGCCCCGCTCGGGCAGCCCCAGCATTTT.